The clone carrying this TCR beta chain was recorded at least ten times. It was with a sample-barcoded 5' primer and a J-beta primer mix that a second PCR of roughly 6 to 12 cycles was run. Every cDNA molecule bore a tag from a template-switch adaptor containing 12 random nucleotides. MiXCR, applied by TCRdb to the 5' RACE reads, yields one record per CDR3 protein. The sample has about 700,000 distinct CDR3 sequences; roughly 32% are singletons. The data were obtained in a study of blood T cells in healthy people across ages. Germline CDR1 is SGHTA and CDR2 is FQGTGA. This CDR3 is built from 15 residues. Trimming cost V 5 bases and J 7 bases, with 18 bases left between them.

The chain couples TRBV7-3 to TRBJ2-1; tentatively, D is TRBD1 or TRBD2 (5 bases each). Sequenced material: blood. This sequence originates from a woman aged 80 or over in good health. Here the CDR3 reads CASSPPGPSSNEQFF. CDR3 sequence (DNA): TGTGCCAGCAGCCCCCCGGGACCTTCATCGAATGAGCAGTTCTTC.